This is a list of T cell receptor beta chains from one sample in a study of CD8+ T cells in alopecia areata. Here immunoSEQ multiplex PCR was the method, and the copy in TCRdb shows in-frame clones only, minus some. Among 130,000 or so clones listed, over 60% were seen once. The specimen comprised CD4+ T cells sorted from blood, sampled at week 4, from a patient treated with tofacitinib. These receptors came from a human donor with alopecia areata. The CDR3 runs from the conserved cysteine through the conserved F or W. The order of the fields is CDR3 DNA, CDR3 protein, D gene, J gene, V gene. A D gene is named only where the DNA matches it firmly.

TGTGCCAGCAGTGTGGGTTCCGGGGGGGTATCAGCCTCCTACAATGAGCAGTTCTTC	CASSVGSGGVSASYNEQFF	TRBD2	TRBJ2-1	TRBV6-1
TGTGCCAGCAGCGCTATGACAGGGGGCCTTAGCAATCAGCCCCAGCATTTT	CASSAMTGGLSNQPQHF	TRBD1	TRBJ1-5	TRBV7-8
TGCGCCAGCAGCCAAGATCGTAGGCAGGGGCCTCATTACGAGCAGTACTTC	CASSQDRRQGPHYEQYF	NA	TRBJ2-7	TRBV4-1
TGTGCCAGTACCCCCGGCGGGGGCGAAGTAATCTATGGCTACACCTTC	CASTPGGGEVIYGYTF	NA	TRBJ1-2	TRBV19
TGCAGCGTTTTGACGTATCTAGCGGGGGGTGGCAAAAACATTCAGTACTTC	CSVLTYLAGGGKNIQYF	TRBD2	TRBJ2-4	TRBV29-1
TGTGCCATCAGTGAGTTCCTGGAAGAGACCCAGTACTTC	CAISEFLEETQYF	NA	TRBJ2-5	TRBV10-3
TGCAGCGTTATTCAAACAGGGATAGTGACTAATGAGCAGTTCTTC	CSVIQTGIVTNEQFF	NA	TRBJ2-1	TRBV29-1
TGTGCCAGCAGCTTGGGCGGGGTAGCCAAAAACATTCAGTACTTC	CASSLGGVAKNIQYF	NA	TRBJ2-4	TRBV5-4
TGTGCCAGCAGCGCGGGACTAGCCTCCTACAATGAGCAGTTCTTC	CASSAGLASYNEQFF	TRBD2	TRBJ2-1	TRBV7-6
TGCAGCGGGGCAGGGGTGAATCAGCCCCAGCATTTT	CSGAGVNQPQHF	NA	TRBJ1-5	TRBV29-1
TGTGCCAGTAGTATGAGGACTAGCGGGAGTACCACTCAAGAGACCCAGTACTTC	CASSMRTSGSTTQETQYF	TRBD2	TRBJ2-5	TRBV19
TGTGCCAGCAACTATAAACTTGCAACTAATGAAAAACTGTTTTTT	CASNYKLATNEKLFF	NA	TRBJ1-4	TRBV6-6